This T cell receptor (beta chain) was sequenced in a study of chemoradiotherapy in HPV16-positive cancers. Study results and limitations: Better recurrence-free survival went with HPV-responsive T-cell expansion in HPV16-positive patients. Candidate HPV-specific clones and E7-related TCR motifs grew in tumor during treatment.

This clone has only one observation. Its matching antigen is unknown. Only in-frame clones appear in the TCRdb table, and some are missing; sequencing was by immunoSEQ multiplex PCR. The data show just over 3,000 clones, with 75% to 95% seen just once and about 2.5% held by the top ten. The CDR3 extends over 15 amino acids. Germline CDR1 and CDR2: SGDLS and YYNGEE. Trimming removed 4 bases at V and 2 bases at J, with 14 bases between. The chain uses TRBV9 and TRBJ2-3; a possible D gene is TRBD2 (5 bases). The sample here was tumor tissue, taken from a patient who underwent chemoradiotherapy. The sequence was collected from a human donor with HPV-associated anogenital cancer. CDR3 DNA: TGTGCCAGCAGCCGGAGGTCCCCTAACACAGATACGCAGTATTTT. It is translated as CASSRRSPNTDTQYF.